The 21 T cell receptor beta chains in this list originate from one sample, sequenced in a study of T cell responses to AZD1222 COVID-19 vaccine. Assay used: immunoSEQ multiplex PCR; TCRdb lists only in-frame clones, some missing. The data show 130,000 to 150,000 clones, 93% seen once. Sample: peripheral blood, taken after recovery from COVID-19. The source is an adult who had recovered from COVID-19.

The CDR3 sequence is CASSSGQANSPLHF. The CDR3 nucleotides read TGTGCCAGCAGCTCGGGACAGGCAAATTCACCCCTCCACTTT. V usage is TRBV5-5 and J usage is TRBJ1-6, with TRBD1 matching over 8 bases. The V segment lost 3 bases and the J segment 7 bases; nucleotides outside the gene matches: 3. The CDR3 covers 14 residues. Germline CDR1 is SGHKS and CDR2 is YYEKEE (reference sequence).

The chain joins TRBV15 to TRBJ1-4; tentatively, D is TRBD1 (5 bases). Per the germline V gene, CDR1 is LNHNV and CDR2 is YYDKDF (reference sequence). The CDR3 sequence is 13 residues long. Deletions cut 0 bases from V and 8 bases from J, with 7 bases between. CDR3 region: CATSRDREEKLFF. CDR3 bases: TGTGCCACCAGCAGAGACAGGGAAGAAAAACTGTTTTTT.

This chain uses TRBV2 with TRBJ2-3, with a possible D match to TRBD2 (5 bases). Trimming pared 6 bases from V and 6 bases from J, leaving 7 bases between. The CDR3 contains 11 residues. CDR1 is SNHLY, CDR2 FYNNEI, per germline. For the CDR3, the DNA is TGTGCCAGCAGGGGAGTGGATACGCAGTATTTT. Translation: CASRGVDTQYF.

The CDR3 reads CATSSEGWGNSPLHF. The CDR3 DNA reads as TGTGCCACCAGCAGCGAAGGGTGGGGTAATTCACCCCTCCACTTT. This chain connects TRBV15 to TRBJ1-6; D is unclear. V gave up 3 bases and J gave up 6 bases, with 12 bases separating them. The germline V gene has CDR1 LNHNV and CDR2 YYDKDF (reference sequence). The CDR3 consists of 15 residues.

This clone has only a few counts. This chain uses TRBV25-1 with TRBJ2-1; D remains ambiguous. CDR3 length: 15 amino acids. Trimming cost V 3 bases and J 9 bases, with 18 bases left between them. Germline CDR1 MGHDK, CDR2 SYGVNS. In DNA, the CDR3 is TGTGCCAGCAGTGATAGAGTCATTCTGCTCGGTGAGCAGTTCTTC. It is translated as CASSDRVILLGEQFF.

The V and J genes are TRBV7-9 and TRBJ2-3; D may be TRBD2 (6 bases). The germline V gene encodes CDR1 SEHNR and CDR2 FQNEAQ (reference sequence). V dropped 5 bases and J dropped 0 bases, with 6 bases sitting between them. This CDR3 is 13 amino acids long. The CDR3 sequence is CASSGLSTDTQYF. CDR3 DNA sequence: TGTGCCAGCAGCGGACTAAGCACAGATACGCAGTATTTT.

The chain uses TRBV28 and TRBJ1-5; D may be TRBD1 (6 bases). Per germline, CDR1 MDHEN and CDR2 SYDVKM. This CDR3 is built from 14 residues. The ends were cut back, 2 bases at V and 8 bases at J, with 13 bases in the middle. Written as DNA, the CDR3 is TGTGCCAGCAGTTTAGGGGGCTTCGGGAAGCCCCAGCATTTT. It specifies CASSLGGFGKPQHF.

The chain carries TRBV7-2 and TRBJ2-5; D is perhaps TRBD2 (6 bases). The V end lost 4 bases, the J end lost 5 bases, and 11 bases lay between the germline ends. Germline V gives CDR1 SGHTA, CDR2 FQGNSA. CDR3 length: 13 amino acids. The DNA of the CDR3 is TGTGCCAGCAGCTCCGTCCGGGGGGAGACCCAGTACTTC. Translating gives CASSSVRGETQYF.

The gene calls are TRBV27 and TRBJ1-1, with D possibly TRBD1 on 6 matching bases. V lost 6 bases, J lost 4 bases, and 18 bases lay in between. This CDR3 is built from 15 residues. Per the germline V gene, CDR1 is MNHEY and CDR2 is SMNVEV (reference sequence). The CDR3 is CASSLRGGRGTEAFF. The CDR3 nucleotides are TGTGCCAGCAGCCTCCGGGGGGGGCGGGGCACTGAAGCTTTCTTT.

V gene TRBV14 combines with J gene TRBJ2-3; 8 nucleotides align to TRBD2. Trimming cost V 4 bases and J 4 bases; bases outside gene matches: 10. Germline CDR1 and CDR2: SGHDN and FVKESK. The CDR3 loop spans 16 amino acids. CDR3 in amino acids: CASSPLSGRWSDTQYF. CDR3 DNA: TGTGCCAGCAGCCCCCTCAGCGGGAGATGGTCAGATACGCAGTATTTT.

The CDR3 sequence: CASSLALRKQGDYEQYF. The CDR3 coding sequence is TGTGCCAGCAGCTTAGCGCTAAGGAAGCAGGGCGATTACGAGCAGTACTTC. This chain joins TRBV7-9 and TRBJ2-7, with a weak D call TRBD1 (5 bases). CDR1 is SEHNR and CDR2 is FQNEAQ in the germline V gene (reference sequence). The CDR3 is made up of 17 amino acids. The V end was cut by 0 bases, the J end by 4 bases, with 19 bases between.

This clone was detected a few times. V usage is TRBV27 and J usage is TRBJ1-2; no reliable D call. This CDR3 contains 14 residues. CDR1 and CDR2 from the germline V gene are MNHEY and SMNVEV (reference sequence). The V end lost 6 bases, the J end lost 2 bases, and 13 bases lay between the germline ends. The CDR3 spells CASRATYPNYGYTF. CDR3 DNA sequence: TGTGCCAGCAGGGCGACTTATCCCAACTATGGCTACACCTTC.

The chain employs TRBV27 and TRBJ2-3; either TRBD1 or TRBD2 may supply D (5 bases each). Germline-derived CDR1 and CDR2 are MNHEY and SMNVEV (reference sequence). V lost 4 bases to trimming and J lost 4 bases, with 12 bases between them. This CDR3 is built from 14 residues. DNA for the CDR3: TGTGCCAGCAGTTGGGGGAGCAGCGCAGATACGCAGTATTTT. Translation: CASSWGSSADTQYF.

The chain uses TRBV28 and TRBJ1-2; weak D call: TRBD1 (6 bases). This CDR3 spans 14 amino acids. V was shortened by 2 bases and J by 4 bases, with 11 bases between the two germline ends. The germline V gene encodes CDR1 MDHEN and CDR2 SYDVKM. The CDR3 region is CASSLGGPIYGYTF. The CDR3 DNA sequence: TGTGCCAGCAGTTTAGGGGGGCCAATCTATGGCTACACCTTC.

The CDR3 DNA follows: TGTGCCATCAGGACCGTTGGGACGGGAGCAAACACTGAAGCTTTCTTT. This gives the protein CAIRTVGTGANTEAFF. The chain links TRBV10-3 to TRBJ1-1; perhaps TRBD1 as D (5 bases). Germline lookup yields CDR1 ENHRY and CDR2 SYGVKD. Trimming cost V 6 bases and J 2 bases, with 19 bases left between them. This CDR3 spans 16 amino acids.

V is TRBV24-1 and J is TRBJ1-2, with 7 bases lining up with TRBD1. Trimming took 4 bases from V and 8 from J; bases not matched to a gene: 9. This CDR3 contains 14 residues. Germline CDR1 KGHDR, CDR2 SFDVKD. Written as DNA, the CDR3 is TGTGCCACCAGTGACGGATTGACAGGGCACGGCTACACCTTC. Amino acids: CATSDGLTGHGYTF.

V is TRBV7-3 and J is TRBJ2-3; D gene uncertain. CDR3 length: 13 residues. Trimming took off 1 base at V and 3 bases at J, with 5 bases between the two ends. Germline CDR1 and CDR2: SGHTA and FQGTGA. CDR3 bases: TGTGCCAGCAGCTTAAGTAGGACAGATACGCAGTATTTT. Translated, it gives CASSLSRTDTQYF.

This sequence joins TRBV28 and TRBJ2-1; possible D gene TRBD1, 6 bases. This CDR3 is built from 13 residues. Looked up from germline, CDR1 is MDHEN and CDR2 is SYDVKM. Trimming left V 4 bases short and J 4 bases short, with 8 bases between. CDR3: CASSSDSYNEQFF. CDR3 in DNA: TGTGCCAGCAGTTCGGACAGTTACAATGAGCAGTTCTTC. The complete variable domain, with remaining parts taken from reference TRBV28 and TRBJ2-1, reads DVKVTQSSRYLVKRTGEKVFLECVQDMDHENMFWYRQDPGLGLRLIYFSYDVKMKEKGDIPEGYSVSREKKERFSLILESASTNQTSMYLCASSSDSYNEQFFGPGTRLTVL.

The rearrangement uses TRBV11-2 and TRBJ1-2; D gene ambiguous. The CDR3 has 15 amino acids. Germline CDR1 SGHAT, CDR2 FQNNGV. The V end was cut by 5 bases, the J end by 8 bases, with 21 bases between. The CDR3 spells CASSTENKFTWGYTF. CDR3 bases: TGTGCCAGCAGCACAGAGAACAAGTTTACTTGGGGCTACACCTTC.

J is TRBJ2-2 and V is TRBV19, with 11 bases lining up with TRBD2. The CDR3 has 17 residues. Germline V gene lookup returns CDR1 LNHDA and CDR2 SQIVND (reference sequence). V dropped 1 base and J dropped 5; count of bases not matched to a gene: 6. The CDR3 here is CASSIGLAGGPTGELFF. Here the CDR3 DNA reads TGTGCCAGTAGTATAGGGCTAGCGGGAGGCCCAACCGGGGAGCTGTTTTTT.

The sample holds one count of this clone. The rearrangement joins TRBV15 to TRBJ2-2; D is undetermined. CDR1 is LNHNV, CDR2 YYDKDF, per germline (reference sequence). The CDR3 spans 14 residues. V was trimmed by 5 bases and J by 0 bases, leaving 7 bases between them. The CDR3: CATSPGPNTGELFF. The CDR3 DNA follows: TGTGCCACCAGCCCAGGCCCGAACACCGGGGAGCTGTTTTTT.